This TCR beta chain was retrieved from a study of shared clonotypes between healthy human individuals. CDR1 and CDR2 (germline): MNHNS, SASEGT. V dropped 4 bases and J dropped 10 bases, with 4 bases sitting between them. The CDR3 length is 9 residues. Clones were sequenced by immunoSEQ multiplex PCR, and TCRdb holds only the in-frame ones, with some missing. The sample contains approximately 2,000,000 clones, about 94% of which appear only once. As defined, naive CD8 cells were CD45RO-negative and positively selected for CCR7, with terminally differentiated effector memory CD45RA+ cells excluded. This TCR was sampled from a man aged 18 to 29 in good health. Some clones in this sample may be carry-over from other donors' samples. The source material was naive CD8+ T cells from PBMCs. V usage is TRBV6-1 and J usage is TRBJ1-2; D gene unclear. The CDR3 bases are TGTGCCAGCAGTGCAGACTACACCTTC. Its translation: CASSADYTF.